These 29 T cell receptor beta chains share one sample of origin, sequenced in a study of blood T cells in healthy people across ages. Combining a sample-barcoded 5' primer with a J-beta primer mix, a second PCR ran for roughly 7 to 12 cycles. TCRdb reprocessed the 5' RACE reads with MiXCR, giving one entry per CDR3 protein. Found here are fewer than 2 million distinct CDR3 sequences, around 40% of them singletons; the top ten hold more than 20%. The sample consisted of blood. The source of these receptors is a human donor in good health.

V and J are TRBV7-8 and TRBJ2-1, with 9 positions matching TRBD1. CDR1 and CDR2 from the germline V gene are SGHVS and FQNEAQ. CDR3 length equals 13 residues. The CDR3 bases are TGTGCGAGTTCGGGACAGGGATTCAATGAGCAGTTCTTC. This encodes CASSGQGFNEQFF.

This clonotype was observed a handful of times. V usage is TRBV7-9 and J usage is TRBJ2-3; no reliable D call. Germline-derived CDR1 and CDR2 are SEHNR and FQNEAQ (reference sequence). CDR3 length: 15 residues. V lost 4 bases to trimming and J lost 3 bases, with 14 bases between them. The CDR3 region is CASSSNTETTDTQYF. The CDR3 DNA reads as TGTGCCAGCAGCTCAAACACGGAGACTACAGATACGCAGTATTTT.

The V call is TRBV20-1, the J call TRBJ1-2; D may be TRBD1 (5 bases). The CDR3 spans 13 residues. The V and J ends lost 6 bases and 7 bases respectively, with 18 bases between them. Germline V gene data show CDR1 as DFQATT and CDR2 as SNEGSKA (reference sequence). The CDR3 nucleotides read TGCAGTGCCCTACGGGGGGTGAGAGGTGGCTACACCTTC. This gives the protein CSALRGVRGGYTF.

This sequence joins TRBV7-3 and TRBJ2-1; 10 bases align to TRBD2. Per germline, CDR1 SGHTA and CDR2 FQGTGA. The V gene end was trimmed by 11 bases and the J gene end by 7 bases; junction bases not matched to a gene: 14. CDR3 size: 15 residues. In DNA form, the CDR3 reads TGTGCCCCACCGGCTAGCGGGGGCCACGAGAATGAGCAGTTCTTC. It specifies CAPPASGGHENEQFF.

This clonotype came up a few times. J is TRBJ2-1 and V is TRBV5-1, with TRBD2 as a possible D gene (5 bases). V lost 4 bases and J lost 2, with 16 bases in between. Per the germline V gene, CDR1 is SGHRS and CDR2 is YFSETQ. The CDR3 loop spans 16 amino acids. The CDR3 loop is CASSPRAYVAYNEQFF. CDR3 sequence (DNA): TGCGCCAGCAGCCCGAGGGCGTATGTCGCCTACAATGAGCAGTTCTTC.

Regarding this clonotype: The junction differs from germline at one of its ends, possibly a read error. The chain couples TRBV7-9 to TRBJ2-5; perhaps D is TRBD1 or TRBD2 (7 bases each). Germline V gene data show CDR1 as SEHNR and CDR2 as FQNEAQ (reference sequence). The CDR3 length is 14 residues. The CDR3, as DNA: TGTGCCAGCAGCGAAGAGGGGGCGGGAGAGGCCCAGTACTTC. Protein: CASSEEGAGEAQYF.

The chain recombines TRBV12-3 or TRBV12-4 with TRBJ1-4; 7 nucleotides line up with TRBD1. This CDR3 is built from 17 residues. V lost 7 bases and J lost 3; bases outside the gene matches: 14. CDR3 nucleotide sequence: TGTGCCAGCAATTTGTTGGGCAGGGGGTGGTCTAATGAAAAACTGTTTTTT. Protein sequence: CASNLLGRGWSNEKLFF.

As to this clonotype: Mismatch with germline at one junction end may stem from a read error. The chain links TRBV7-8 to TRBJ2-1; D is undetermined. CDR3 length: 17 residues. CDR1 is SGHVS and CDR2 is FQNEAQ in the germline V gene. CDR3 DNA sequence: TGTGTCAGCAGCACATTAGGCAATCGGGTGGTTCCCAATGAGCAGTTCTTC. It translates to CVSSTLGNRVVPNEQFF.

The chain joins TRBV2 to TRBJ1-1; a weak D match, TRBD1 (5 bases). There are 16 residues in the CDR3. Germline V gene data show CDR1 as SNHLY and CDR2 as FYNNEI. V was trimmed by 4 bases and J by 0 bases, leaving 15 bases between them. The CDR3 is CASSGGRIGLNTEAFF. In nucleotides, the CDR3 is TGTGCCAGCAGTGGGGGCCGTATAGGTTTGAACACTGAAGCTTTCTTT.

The CDR3 spells CASQLGLEAEAFF. In DNA, the CDR3 is TGCGCCAGCCAGCTTGGATTGGAGGCTGAAGCTTTCTTT. The genes are TRBV5-1 and TRBJ1-1; D call uncertain. This CDR3 is built from 13 residues. Germline values: CDR1 SGHRS, CDR2 YFSETQ. V was pared by 7 bases and J by 6 bases, with 16 bases between.

This chain connects TRBV7-2 to TRBJ1-1; TRBD1 agrees at 7 bases. Germline CDR1 is SGHTA and CDR2 is FQGNSA. The CDR3 totals 13 residues. Trimming cost V 5 bases and J 8 bases; bases outside gene matches: 8. CDR3 residues: CASSPRRQGEAFF. The CDR3 nucleotides read TGTGCCAGCAGCCCACGACGACAGGGAGAAGCTTTCTTT. The complete variable domain, with remaining parts taken from reference TRBV7-2 and TRBJ1-1, reads GAGVSQSPSNKVTEKGKDVELRCDPISGHTALYWYRQSLGQGLEFLIYFQGNSAPDKSGLPSDRFSAERTGGSVSTLTIQRTQQEDSAVYLCASSPRRQGEAFFGQGTRLTVV.

This chain links TRBV29-1 with TRBJ2-1, with D perhaps TRBD1 (8 bases). The DNA matches TRBJ2-7 better at its end, which makes the J call doubtful. The CDR3 sequence is 15 residues long. The germline CDR1 and CDR2 sequences are SQVTM and ANQGSEA. The CDR3 loop reads CSVEGGDRTYNEQYF. The CDR3 DNA sequence: TGCAGCGTTGAGGGGGGGGACAGGACCTACAATGAGCAGTACTTC.

On this clonotype itself: One end of the junction does not line up with germline, which may come from a read error. V usage is TRBV20-1 and J usage is TRBJ2-1; D is undetermined. Germline loops: CDR1 DFQATT, CDR2 SNEGSKA (reference sequence). The CDR3 runs 13 residues. CDR3: CSARAPSYNERFF. CDR3 DNA sequence: TGCAGTGCTAGAGCCCCATCCTACAATGAGCGGTTCTTC.

The V call is TRBV11-2, the J call TRBJ2-1, with D perhaps given as TRBD1 or TRBD2 (6 bases each). From germline, CDR1 is SGHAT and CDR2 FQNNGV. There are 17 residues in the CDR3. V lost 5 bases and J 2 bases, leaving 19 bases between the germline ends. The CDR3 nucleotides read TGTGCCAGCAGCCCCATCCAGGGGAGGAGGACCTACAATGAGCAGTTCTTC. Residues: CASSPIQGRRTYNEQFF.

Note on this clonotype: One base away lies a much larger clone, so this may be a sequencing read error. The CDR3 region has the DNA TGTGCCAGCAGTTGGGGGGCAGTGCAAGAGACCCAGTACTTC. Amino acid sequence: CASSWGAVQETQYF. V usage is TRBV12-3 or TRBV12-4 and J usage is TRBJ2-5, with D perhaps being TRBD1 or TRBD2 (6 bases each). The CDR3 length is 14 residues. Trimming stripped 4 bases from V and 2 bases from J, with 11 bases between.

This clonotype has more than one count but fewer than ten. V and J are TRBV9 and TRBJ2-1, with TRBD2 matching 7 bases. With V trimmed by 4 bases and J by 3 bases, 16 bases remained unmatched. The CDR3 is made up of 18 amino acids. Germline-derived CDR1 and CDR2 are SGDLS and YYNGEE. CDR3 bases: TGTGCCAGCAGCTCTCTAGCCGCAGGACTAGAATTCTACAATGAGCAGTTCTTC. Protein product: CASSSLAAGLEFYNEQFF.

The rearrangement links TRBV28 to TRBJ2-7, with 11 bases lining up with TRBD1. V dropped 4 bases and J dropped 3; count of bases not matched to a gene: 5. CDR3 length: 15 residues. The germline CDR1 and CDR2 sequences are MDHEN and SYDVKM. The DNA of the CDR3 is TGTGCCAGCAGTTCCGCCGGGACAGGGGGCTACGAGCAGTACTTC. Protein sequence: CASSSAGTGGYEQYF.

This clonotype was counted only a few times. The V and J genes are TRBV12-3 or TRBV12-4 and TRBJ1-2, with unresolved D. CDR3 length: 12 residues. V gave up 6 bases and J gave up 6 bases, with 11 bases separating them. The CDR3: CASRKRWDGYTF. The CDR3 DNA sequence: TGTGCCAGCAGAAAGCGTTGGGATGGCTACACCTTC.

The rearrangement links TRBV13 to TRBJ1-2; a possible D gene is TRBD1 (6 bases). The ends were cut back, 4 bases at V and 7 bases at J, with 19 bases in the middle. The CDR3 runs 15 residues. Germline V gives CDR1 PRHDT, CDR2 FYEKMQ (reference sequence). The CDR3 reads CASSSRGHQGAGYTF. In DNA, the CDR3 is TGTGCCAGCAGCTCCAGGGGCCACCAGGGAGCTGGCTACACCTTC.

There are many counts of this clonotype. The junction differs from germline at one of its ends, possibly a read error. The rearrangement links TRBV5-1 to TRBJ1-5; D uncertain. In germline, CDR1 is SGHRS, CDR2 YFSETQ. This CDR3 spans 15 amino acids. CDR3 sequence reads: CASSLEGNSNQPQHF. CDR3 nucleotide sequence: TGTGCCAGCAGCTTAGAGGGTAATAGCAATCAGCCCCAGCATTTT.

This clonotype has a handful of counts. The chain uses TRBV4-1 and TRBJ1-2; no reliable D call. The CDR3 spans 16 residues. V shed 0 bases and J shed 5 bases, with 16 bases lying between them. Germline V gives CDR1 MGHRA, CDR2 YSYEKL. The CDR3, as DNA: TGCGCCAGCAGCCAAGATTGGCATATGCTCCAATATGGCTACACCTTC. Amino acids: CASSQDWHMLQYGYTF.

The chain carries TRBV20-1 and TRBJ2-1; 11 bases match TRBD2. CDR1 and CDR2 (germline): DFQATT, SNEGSKA (reference sequence). Trimming cost V 4 bases and J 7 bases; bases outside gene matches: 12. CDR3 size: 16 residues. DNA for the CDR3: TGCAGTGCTATTGATTGGCGGCTAGCGGGGGGAAATGAGCAGTTCTTC. Its translation: CSAIDWRLAGGNEQFF.

This clonotype was counted ten times or more. The chain employs TRBV7-7 and TRBJ2-1; 8 nucleotides align to TRBD1. V dropped 3 bases and J dropped 9; count of bases not matched to a gene: 4. The CDR3 totals 13 residues. The germline gives CDR1 SSHAT, CDR2 FNYEAQ (reference sequence). CDR3 in DNA: TGTGCCAGCAGCTTCCCAGGGGGCCTTGAGCAGTTCTTC. This translates into CASSFPGGLEQFF.

This clonotype has more than one count but fewer than ten. CDR3 protein: CASSLWAQGIEGYTF. CDR3 nucleotides: TGTGCCAGCAGCTTATGGGCCCAGGGGATCGAGGGCTACACCTTC. The V and J genes are TRBV13 and TRBJ1-2, with TRBD1 as a possible D gene (6 bases). V shed 2 bases and J shed 8 bases, with 18 bases lying between them. Germline assignment: CDR1 PRHDT and CDR2 FYEKMQ (reference sequence). This CDR3 spans 15 amino acids.

The chain uses TRBV6-2 or TRBV6-3 and TRBJ1-1; D possibly corresponds to TRBD1 (5 bases). The CDR3 is 12 amino acids. Germline assignment: CDR1 MNHEY and CDR2 SVGEGT. V lost 7 bases to trimming and J lost 3 bases, with 9 bases between them. The CDR3 protein is CASTVGDTEAFF. DNA for the CDR3: TGTGCCAGCACCGTGGGGGACACTGAAGCTTTCTTT.

Details on this clonotype: The conserved phenylalanine or tryptophan normally closing the CDR3 is absent here, so this likely arose from a read error. V and J are TRBV20-1 and TRBJ2-1, with a tentative D call TRBD2 (5 bases). The CDR3 contains 17 residues. Germline assignment: CDR1 DFQATT and CDR2 SNEGSKA (reference sequence). The CDR3 region has the DNA TGCAGTGCTAGGAGGGTGGGTGCCGCCGGCTCCCACAATGAGCAGTTCTTA. It specifies CSARRVGAAGSHNEQFL.

In this sample, this clonotype turned up a few times. J is TRBJ2-3 and V is TRBV5-5; 9 bases are a match to TRBD1. Germline V CDR1 and CDR2: SGHKS, YYEKEE (reference sequence). The junction had 8 bases not matched to a gene; V was cut back by 4 bases and J by 5 bases. The length of the CDR3 is 15 residues. CDR3 region: CASSLPGTGRDTQYF. The DNA for the CDR3 is TGTGCCAGCAGCCTTCCCGGGACAGGGAGAGATACGCAGTATTTT.

CDR3 in amino acids: CASSSGGFCYGYTF. Here the CDR3 DNA reads TGTGCCAGCAGCTCTGGCGGCTTCTGCTATGGCTACACCTTC. The chain employs TRBV7-9 and TRBJ1-2; unclear D gene. The length of the CDR3 is 14 residues. V was cut by 4 bases and J by 4 bases, with 13 bases left in between. Per the germline V gene, CDR1 is SEHNR and CDR2 is FQNEAQ (reference sequence).

This clonotype was detected only once. The chain is built from TRBV7-2 and TRBJ2-3; maybe TRBD2 (6 bases). The CDR3 runs to 17 residues. CDR1 and CDR2 from the germline V gene are SGHTA and FQGNSA. The ends were cut back, 1 base at V and 0 bases at J, with 14 bases in the middle. The DNA for the CDR3 is TGTGCCAGCAGCTTAGGAATCGGGGGTCCAAGCACAGATACGCAGTATTTT. Translation: CASSLGIGGPSTDTQYF.